Following are 18 T cell receptor beta chains from one sample sequenced in a study of cytomegalovirus exposure and HLA in healthy donors. The study ran its PCR with 60 Vbeta and 13 Jbeta primers. This table comes from immunoSEQ multiplex PCR, and its TCRdb copy is limited to in-frame clones, with some not included. The sample records 150,000 to 200,000 clones, roughly 84% being singletons. Specimen: PBMCs. These receptors all stem from a man aged 45-65 years in good health and CMV-seropositive.

For the CDR3, the DNA is TGTGCCAGCAGCTTAGATTGGTGGAGGGGTGCCGGGGAGCTGTTTTTT. It specifies CASSLDWWRGAGELFF. This chain connects TRBV7-8 to TRBJ2-2; a weak D match, TRBD2 (6 bases). This CDR3 has 16 residues. The ends were cut back, 1 base at V and 6 bases at J, with 15 bases in the middle. Germline lookup yields CDR1 SGHVS and CDR2 FQNEAQ.

The rearrangement uses TRBV7-9 and TRBJ1-3; D is undetermined. Germline lookup yields CDR1 SEHNR and CDR2 FQNEAQ (reference sequence). The V end was cut by 4 bases, the J end by 6 bases, with 10 bases between. The CDR3 totals 13 residues. CDR3 amino acids: CASSSPTANTIYF. The CDR3 DNA follows: TGTGCCAGCAGCTCCCCTACCGCAAACACCATATATTTT.

The chain uses TRBV2 and TRBJ2-1; TRBD2 matches at 11 bases. This CDR3 is 15 amino acids long. Trimming took 6 bases from V and 3 from J; bases not matched to a gene: 4. Germline V gene lookup returns CDR1 SNHLY and CDR2 FYNNEI. The CDR3 loop is CASSEGLADYNEQFF. The CDR3 bases are TGTGCCAGCAGCGAGGGACTAGCGGACTACAATGAGCAGTTCTTC. Based on the CDR3 plus reference TRBV2 and TRBJ2-1, the full variable domain is EPEVTQTPSHQVTQMGQEVILRCVPISNHLYFYWYRQILGQKVEFLVSFYNNEISEKSEIFDDQFSVERPDGSNFTLKIRSTKLEDSAMYFCASSEGLADYNEQFFGPGTRLTVL.

This clone was seen once. V gene TRBV29-1 combines with J gene TRBJ2-3; 10 bases align to TRBD1. Germline V CDR1 and CDR2: SQVTM, ANQGSEA. This CDR3 has 17 residues. Trimming took 1 base from V and 1 from J; bases not matched to a gene: 8. The CDR3 DNA is TGCAGCGTTGAAGTCCGTAGAGGGACAGGGGGCACAGATACGCAGTATTTT. It yields the protein CSVEVRRGTGGTDTQYF.

This chain connects TRBV14 to TRBJ2-3, with TRBD1 as a possible D gene (6 bases). Germline values: CDR1 SGHDN, CDR2 FVKESK. V shed 4 bases and J shed 10 bases, with 18 bases lying between them. CDR3 size: 14 residues. In nucleotides, the CDR3 is TGTGCCAGCAGCCTCAATGTCAGGGGCCGGTCGCAGTATTTT. It is translated as CASSLNVRGRSQYF.

V and J are TRBV5-1 and TRBJ2-1, with a possible D match to TRBD1 (5 bases). This CDR3 spans 12 amino acids. Between the trimmed V and J ends, which lost 5 bases and 5 bases, there was a span of 8 bases. In germline, CDR1 is SGHRS, CDR2 YFSETQ. CDR3 bases: TGCGCCAGCAGACTACAGGACAATGAGCAGTTCTTC. Amino acid sequence: CASRLQDNEQFF.

The rearrangement links TRBV2 to TRBJ1-5; D uncertain. CDR1 SNHLY and CDR2 FYNNEI come from the germline V gene. The CDR3 spans 12 residues. The V gene lost 5 bases and the J gene lost 6 bases, with 8 bases spanning the gap. CDR3: CASSLLSQPQHF. In DNA, the CDR3 is TGTGCCAGCAGTTTATTGAGTCAGCCCCAGCATTTT.

J is TRBJ2-2 and V is TRBV6-6; D is possibly TRBD1 (5 bases). Germline-derived CDR1 and CDR2 are MNHNY and SVGAGI (reference sequence). The CDR3 extends over 12 amino acids. The ends were cut back, 5 bases at V and 5 bases at J, with 6 bases in the middle. CDR3 nucleotides: TGTGCCAGCAGTGACAGTACCGGGGAGCTGTTTTTT. Its translation is CASSDSTGELFF.

The gene calls are TRBV2 and TRBJ2-4, with D maybe TRBD1 (5 bases). This CDR3 contains 12 residues. The ends were cut back, 1 base at V and 9 bases at J, with 7 bases in the middle. From germline, CDR1 is SNHLY and CDR2 FYNNEI. CDR3: CASSEGGLIQYF. Here the CDR3 DNA reads TGTGCCAGCAGTGAAGGGGGCCTCATTCAGTACTTC.

This chain connects TRBV12-5 to TRBJ1-5, with TRBD1 matching over 9 bases. J lost 2 bases, V lost 1 base, and 6 bases had no gene match. CDR1 LGHNT and CDR2 FRNRAP come from the germline V gene. There are 17 residues in the CDR3. The CDR3 DNA is TGTGCTAGTGGTTTGGCAAGGGACAGGGTGGGCAATCAGCCCCAGCATTTT. Residues: CASGLARDRVGNQPQHF.

This chain links TRBV27 with TRBJ1-1; 8 positions agree with TRBD1. This CDR3 region has 14 residues. From germline, CDR1 is MNHEY and CDR2 SMNVEV (reference sequence). With V trimmed by 5 bases and J by 4 bases, 6 bases remained unmatched. The CDR3 sequence is CASSPGGASTEAFF. The CDR3, as DNA: TGTGCCAGCAGTCCAGGGGGCGCTTCCACTGAAGCTTTCTTT.

The CDR3 spells CASSLEPGYEETQYF. The CDR3 nucleotides read TGCGCCAGCAGCTTAGAACCAGGGTATGAAGAGACCCAGTACTTC. The chain is built from TRBV5-1 and TRBJ2-5; D might be TRBD1 (5 bases). This CDR3 has 15 residues. Germline V CDR1 and CDR2: SGHRS, YFSETQ. Trimming took 2 bases from V and 3 from J, leaving 14 bases between them.

The chain employs TRBV6-1 and TRBJ2-3; D ambiguous. The CDR3 consists of 11 residues. Trimming pared 10 bases from V and 13 bases from J, leaving 18 bases between. Germline CDR1 MNHNS, CDR2 SASEGT. CDR3 coding DNA: TGTGCCATCAACTTAATGGGCCGCAAGTATTTT. Its protein is CAINLMGRKYF.

This sequence joins TRBV6-6 and TRBJ2-7, with 9 bases that match TRBD2. The CDR3 contains 13 residues. Germline assignment: CDR1 MNHNY and CDR2 SVGAGI (reference sequence). Here the CDR3 reads CASSYSREGIGDV. The CDR3 DNA reads TGTGCCAGCAGTTACTCGCGGGAGGGAATTGGAGACGTC.

This chain links TRBV5-5 with TRBJ2-2; 7 nucleotides line up with TRBD2. The V and J ends lost 6 bases and 4 bases, in that order; junction bases with no gene match: 6. The CDR3 is 14 amino acids. Germline V gives CDR1 SGHKS, CDR2 YYEKEE (reference sequence). The DNA of the CDR3 is TGTGCCAGCACCCCTGGGGGGGTCACCGGGGAGCTGTTTTTT. Translation gives CASTPGGVTGELFF.

V and J are TRBV5-4 and TRBJ1-2; 7 positions match TRBD1. The junction had 2 bases not matched to a gene; V was cut back by 0 bases and J by 3 bases. The germline V gene has CDR1 SGHNT and CDR2 YYREEE (reference sequence). This CDR3 is 14 amino acids long. The CDR3 sequence: CASSLGGGDYGYTF. The CDR3 bases are TGTGCCAGCAGCTTGGGAGGGGGCGACTATGGCTACACCTTC.

This clone came up once. V gene TRBV7-3 combines with J gene TRBJ2-1, with a possible D match to TRBD2 (6 bases). V lost 3 bases and J 4 bases, leaving 16 bases between the germline ends. This CDR3 is 16 amino acids long. CDR1 and CDR2 (germline): SGHTA, FQGTGA. CDR3 nucleotides: TGTGCCAGCAGCTTCCAAAGCGGAGGAGGGTACAATGAGCAGTTCTTC. It encodes CASSFQSGGGYNEQFF. The entire variable domain, with the rest obtained from reference TRBV7-3 and TRBJ2-1, is as follows: GAGVSQTPSNKVTEKGKYVELRCDPISGHTALYWYRQSLGQGPEFLIYFQGTGAADDSGLPNDRFFAVRPEGSVSTLKIQRTERGDSAVYLCASSFQSGGGYNEQFFGPGTRLTVL.

The rearrangement joins TRBV4-1 to TRBJ1-2; TRBD1 aligns across 10 bases. Germline V gene lookup returns CDR1 MGHRA and CDR2 YSYEKL. CDR3 length equals 15 residues. V shed 6 bases and J 3 bases; nucleotides not matched to a gene: 7. Written as DNA, the CDR3 is TGCGCCAGCAGGCCAAGAGGACAGGGGGACTATGGCTACACCTTC. Protein: CASRPRGQGDYGYTF.